Below, 19 T cell receptor beta chains from the same sample are listed, as sequenced in a study of blood T cell repertoires in COVID-19. This table comes from immunoSEQ multiplex PCR, and its TCRdb copy is limited to in-frame clones, with some not included. The data show about 200,000 clones, with more than 80% seen just once and roughly 7.8% held by the top ten. The sample taken for sequencing was peripheral blood. The receptor set was obtained from a woman aged 80 or over with COVID-19, enrolled during active disease.

The rearrangement links TRBV3-1 (or the pseudogene TRBV3-2) to TRBJ2-7; no clear D. V lost 1 base, J lost 0 bases, and 10 bases lay in between. This CDR3 region has 15 residues. Germline V gene data show CDR1 as LGHDT and CDR2 as YNNKEL (reference sequence). The CDR3 sequence: CASSQVLGSSYEQYF. The CDR3 DNA reads as TGTGCCAGCAGCCAAGTCCTGGGCAGCTCCTACGAGCAGTACTTC.

The chain uses TRBV11-2 and TRBJ2-3; D unresolved. The CDR3 is 14 amino acids. Germline V gene lookup returns CDR1 SGHAT and CDR2 FQNNGV. V shed 5 bases and J shed 5 bases, with 14 bases lying between them. As DNA, the CDR3 is TGTGCCAGCAGCCCCCGCGAGCAATTAGATACGCAGTATTTT. Translation: CASSPREQLDTQYF.

This chain uses TRBV6-1 with TRBJ2-5, with D unresolved. CDR1 MNHNS and CDR2 SASEGT come from the germline V gene. The CDR3 sequence is 13 residues long. Trimming removed 2 bases from V and 1 base from J, with 5 bases in between. In DNA form, the CDR3 reads TGTGCCAGCAGTGAATTGAGCCAAGAGACCCAGTACTTC. Protein sequence: CASSELSQETQYF.

CDR3: CASRALQGSQPQHF. CDR3 nucleotide sequence: TGCGCCAGCAGGGCACTCCAGGGCAGTCAGCCCCAGCATTTT. The J gene is TRBJ1-5, the V gene TRBV10-2; weak D call: TRBD1 (5 bases). The CDR3 runs to 14 residues. With 6 bases removed from V and 6 bases from J, the gap between germline ends came to 15 bases. Germline CDR1 and CDR2: WSHSY and SAAADI.

The rearrangement uses TRBV28 and TRBJ2-7, with 11 bases identical to TRBD2. The CDR3 runs 14 residues. The germline V gene has CDR1 MDHEN and CDR2 SYDVKM. Trimming cost V 6 bases and J 10 bases; bases outside gene matches: 11. This chain's CDR3 is CASRLSGLAEKQYF. CDR3 in DNA: TGTGCCAGCAGATTGTCGGGACTAGCGGAAAAACAGTACTTC. Supplemented by reference TRBV28 and TRBJ2-7, the full variable domain reads DVKVTQSSRYLVKRTGEKVFLECVQDMDHENMFWYRQDPGLGLRLIYFSYDVKMKEKGDIPEGYSVSREKKERFSLILESASTNQTSMYLCASRLSGLAEKQYFGPGTRLTVT.

The chain combines TRBV4-1 with TRBJ1-4; possibly TRBD1 for D (6 bases). This CDR3 is built from 15 residues. V was clipped by 1 base and J by 3 bases, with 9 bases between them. Per germline, CDR1 MGHRA and CDR2 YSYEKL. CDR3 nucleotide sequence: TGCGCCAGCAGCCAAGTTACAGGGCCTAATGAAAAACTGTTTTTT. Translated: CASSQVTGPNEKLFF.

The gene calls are TRBV6-1 and TRBJ1-1; weak D call: TRBD1 (6 bases). Germline CDR1 is MNHNS and CDR2 is SASEGT. The CDR3 length is 15 residues. With 2 bases removed from V and 4 bases from J, the gap between germline ends came to 14 bases. Here the CDR3 reads CASSETQGGGTEAFF. Here the CDR3 DNA reads TGTGCCAGCAGTGAAACTCAGGGAGGGGGCACTGAAGCTTTCTTT.

This clone appeared a single time. The chain joins TRBV2 to TRBJ1-1, with 8 bases aligning to TRBD1. The CDR3 length is 14 residues. Germline trimming cut 10 bases from V and 5 bases from J; bases unmatched to any gene: 12. CDR1 and CDR2 from the germline V gene are SNHLY and FYNNEI. For the CDR3, the DNA is TGTGCCACCACCATTGACAGGGGAGCGACTGAAGCTTTCTTT. It specifies CATTIDRGATEAFF.

V usage is TRBV6-5 and J usage is TRBJ1-1; no clear D. Germline CDR1 and CDR2: MNHEY and SVGAGI. V was shortened by 7 bases and J by 8 bases, with 17 bases between the two germline ends. This CDR3 contains 13 residues. In DNA form, the CDR3 reads TGTGCCAGCAATCCCCGATGGGGAGGAGAAGCTTTCTTT. This gives the protein CASNPRWGGEAFF.

A note on this clone: The junction shows a germline mismatch at one end, possibly a read error. This chain uses TRBV5-6 with TRBJ2-1; tentative D call: TRBD2 (5 bases). The CDR3 runs to 12 residues. Looked up from germline, CDR1 is SGHDT and CDR2 is YYEEEE. CDR3 residues: CASRLGENEQFF. DNA for the CDR3: TGTGCCAGCAGATTGGGAGAGAATGAGCAGTTCTTC.

V gene TRBV19 combines with J gene TRBJ2-7; 13 bases agree with TRBD2. This CDR3 region has 15 residues. V was pared by 6 bases and J by 2 bases, with 4 bases of the junction left unmatched. Germline V lookup: CDR1 LNHDA, CDR2 SQIVND (reference sequence). The CDR3 nucleotides are TGTGCCAGTAGCGAGGGACTAGCGGGAACCTACGAGCAGTACTTC. Amino acids: CASSEGLAGTYEQYF. The full variable domain, in which reference TRBV19 and TRBJ2-7 provide the parts outside the CDR3, is DGGITQSPKYLFRKEGQNVTLSCEQNLNHDAMYWYRQDPGQGLRLIYYSQIVNDFQKGDIAEGYSVSREKKESFPLTVTSAQKNPTAFYLCASSEGLAGTYEQYFGPGTRLTVT.

This chain joins TRBV7-8 and TRBJ1-5; D remains ambiguous. Germline V gene data show CDR1 as SGHVS and CDR2 as FQNEAQ. Trimming shortened V by 5 bases and J by 1 base, and 12 bases separated the two germline ends. The CDR3 spans 15 residues. DNA for the CDR3: TGTGCCAGCAGCCCGGAAGGGAGGAGCAATCAGCCCCAGCATTTT. Translated, it gives CASSPEGRSNQPQHF.

This chain joins TRBV6-2 or TRBV6-3 and TRBJ1-2, with 7 bases matching TRBD1. This CDR3 region has 13 residues. CDR1 and CDR2 (germline): MNHEY, SVGEGT. V was pared by 2 bases and J by 4 bases, with 1 base of the junction left unmatched. In nucleotides, the CDR3 is TGTGCCAGCAGTTACGGGGACAGCTATGGCTACACCTTC. It specifies CASSYGDSYGYTF.

CDR3 DNA: TGTGCCAGCAGCCCTGCCCTGATGAGTGGAGATACGCAGTATTTT. It yields the protein CASSPALMSGDTQYF. The chain combines TRBV7-9 with TRBJ2-3, with D unresolved. Trimming removed 5 bases at V and 5 bases at J, with 17 bases between. The CDR3 length is 15 residues. Germline CDR1 is SEHNR and CDR2 is FQNEAQ (reference sequence).

A word on this clone: Here the CDR3 omits its conserved ending phenylalanine or tryptophan, so a read error is the likely source. The DNA is omitted, as the CDR3 cannot be located on it reliably, and the CDR3 follows TCRdb's listing. The rearrangement uses TRBV6-4 and TRBJ2-7; the D segment call TRBD2 is taken from the table without a DNA check. Germline-derived CDR1 and CDR2 are MRHNA and SNTAGT. The CDR3 contains 17 residues when both ends are counted. CDR3 sequence: CASSGSGRWDRRAESIL.

The CDR3 DNA is TGTGCCAGCAGCTTGCCGGGGGTTGCAGATACGCAGTATTTT. Translation: CASSLPGVADTQYF. The chain recombines TRBV7-3 with TRBJ2-3, with a weak D call TRBD2 (6 bases). The CDR3 has 14 residues. With 3 bases removed from V and 4 bases from J, the gap between germline ends came to 11 bases. Germline values: CDR1 SGHTA, CDR2 FQGTGA.

This clone was counted between two and nine times. V usage is TRBV5-4 and J usage is TRBJ1-2; TRBD1 is a possible D gene (6 bases). The CDR3 has 14 amino acids. Deletions cut 4 bases from V and 4 bases from J, with 14 bases between. CDR1 SGHNT and CDR2 YYREEE come from the germline V gene (reference sequence). The CDR3 coding sequence is TGTGCCAGCAGCCCGGGGGGCAGATCCTATGGCTACACCTTC. Its translation is CASSPGGRSYGYTF. Filled out from reference TRBV5-4 and TRBJ1-2, the complete variable domain reads ETGVTQSPTHLIKTRGQQVTLRCSSQSGHNTVSWYQQALGQGPQFIFQYYREEENGRGNFPPRFSGLQFPNYSSELNVNALELDDSALYLCASSPGGRSYGYTFGSGTRLTVV.

J is TRBJ2-7 and V is TRBV28, with 7 bases that match TRBD2. Trimming at V came to 7 bases and at J to 4 bases, leaving 10 bases not matched to a gene. The germline gives CDR1 MDHEN, CDR2 SYDVKM. This CDR3 is built from 14 residues. CDR3 DNA sequence: TGTGCCAGCAAATTAGGCGGGAGCGGTTACGAGCAGTACTTC. Residues: CASKLGGSGYEQYF. Based on the CDR3 plus reference TRBV28 and TRBJ2-7, the full variable domain is DVKVTQSSRYLVKRTGEKVFLECVQDMDHENMFWYRQDPGLGLRLIYFSYDVKMKEKGDIPEGYSVSREKKERFSLILESASTNQTSMYLCASKLGGSGYEQYFGPGTRLTVT.

The chain is built from TRBV5-1 and TRBJ2-5; the D gene is possibly TRBD1 (6 bases). In germline, CDR1 is SGHRS, CDR2 YFSETQ. Between the trimmed V and J ends, which lost 2 bases and 2 bases, there was a span of 13 bases. The CDR3 length is 15 residues. The CDR3 here is CASSLGGGTQETQYF. In nucleotides, the CDR3 is TGCGCCAGCAGCTTAGGTGGGGGCACTCAAGAGACCCAGTACTTC.